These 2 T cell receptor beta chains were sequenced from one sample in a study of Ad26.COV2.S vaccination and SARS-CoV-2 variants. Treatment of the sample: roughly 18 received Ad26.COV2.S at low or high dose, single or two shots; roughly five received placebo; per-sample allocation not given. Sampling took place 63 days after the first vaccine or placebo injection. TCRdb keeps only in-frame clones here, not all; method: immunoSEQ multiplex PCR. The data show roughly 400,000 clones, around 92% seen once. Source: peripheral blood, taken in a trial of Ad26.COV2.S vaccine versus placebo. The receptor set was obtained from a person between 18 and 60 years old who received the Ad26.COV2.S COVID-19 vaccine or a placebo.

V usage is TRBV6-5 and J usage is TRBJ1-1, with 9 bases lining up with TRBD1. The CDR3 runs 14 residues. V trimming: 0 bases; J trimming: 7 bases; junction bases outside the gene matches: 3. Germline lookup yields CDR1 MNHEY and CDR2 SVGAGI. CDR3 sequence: CASSYSGQGVEAFF. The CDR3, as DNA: TGTGCCAGCAGTTACTCGGGACAGGGCGTTGAAGCTTTCTTT.

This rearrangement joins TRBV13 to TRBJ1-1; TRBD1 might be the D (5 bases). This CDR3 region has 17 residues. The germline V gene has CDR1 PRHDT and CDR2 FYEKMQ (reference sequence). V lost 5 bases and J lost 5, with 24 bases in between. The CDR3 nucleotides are TGTGCCAGCAGCCCCGTCCGGGGGTCCCAAGATTCTACTGAAGCTTTCTTT. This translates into CASSPVRGSQDSTEAFF.